This T cell receptor beta chain emerged from a study of T cell responses to AZD1222 COVID-19 vaccine. General study points: Targets within unmutated variant regions were reportedly found for nearly half of spike-specific TCRs. The number of AZD1222 recipients seropositive at baseline was only five to seven. The donor cohort was predominantly white British with a female majority, and clonal diversity may have been underestimated.

The V gene lost 0 bases and the J gene lost 6 bases, with 14 bases spanning the gap. The length of the CDR3 is 16 residues. The germline V gene encodes CDR1 MNHNS and CDR2 SASEGT. Sequencing used immunoSEQ multiplex PCR; TCRdb keeps in-frame clones, though not all of them. The profile covers 150,000 to 200,000 clones, with just under 90% appearing a single time and approximately 4% taken by the ten largest. As for this clone: Its antigen remains unknown.

This clonotype originated in an adult who received the MenACWY meningococcal vaccine as a control. The V call is TRBV6-1, the J call TRBJ2-2, with D possibly being TRBD1 (6 bases). The sample in question was peripheral blood, obtained 28 days after the second dose of the MenACWY control vaccine. The CDR3 loop reads CASSEAGQVLAGELFF. The CDR3 nucleotides are TGTGCCAGCAGTGAAGCGGGACAAGTGCTCGCCGGGGAGCTGTTTTTT.